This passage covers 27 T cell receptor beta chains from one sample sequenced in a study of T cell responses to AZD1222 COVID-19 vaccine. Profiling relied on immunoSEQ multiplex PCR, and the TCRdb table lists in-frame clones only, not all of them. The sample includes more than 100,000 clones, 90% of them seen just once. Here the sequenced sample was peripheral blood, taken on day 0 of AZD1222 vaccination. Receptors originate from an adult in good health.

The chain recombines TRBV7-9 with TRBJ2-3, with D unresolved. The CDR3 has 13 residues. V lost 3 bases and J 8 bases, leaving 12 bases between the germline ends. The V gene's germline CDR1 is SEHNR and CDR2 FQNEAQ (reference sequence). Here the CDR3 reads CASSFAVGGTQYF. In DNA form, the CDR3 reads TGTGCCAGCAGCTTTGCCGTCGGTGGTACGCAGTATTTT.

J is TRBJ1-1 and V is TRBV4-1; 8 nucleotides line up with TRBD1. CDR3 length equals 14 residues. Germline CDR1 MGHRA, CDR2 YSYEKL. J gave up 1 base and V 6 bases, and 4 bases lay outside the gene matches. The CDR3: CASSLDRGNTEAFF. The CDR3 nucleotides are TGCGCCAGCAGTCTTGACAGGGGGAACACTGAAGCTTTCTTT.

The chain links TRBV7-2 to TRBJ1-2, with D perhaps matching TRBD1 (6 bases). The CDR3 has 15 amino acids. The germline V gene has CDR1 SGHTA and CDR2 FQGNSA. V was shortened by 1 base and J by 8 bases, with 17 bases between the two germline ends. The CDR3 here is CASSLEGHGGAGYTF. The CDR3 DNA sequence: TGTGCCAGCAGCTTAGAAGGCCATGGGGGGGCCGGCTACACCTTC.

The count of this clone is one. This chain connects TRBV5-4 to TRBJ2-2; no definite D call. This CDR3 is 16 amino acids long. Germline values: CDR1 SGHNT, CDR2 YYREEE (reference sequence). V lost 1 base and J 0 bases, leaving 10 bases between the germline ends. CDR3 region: CASSLFTASNTGELFF. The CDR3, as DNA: TGTGCCAGCAGCTTGTTTACGGCCTCGAACACCGGGGAGCTGTTTTTT. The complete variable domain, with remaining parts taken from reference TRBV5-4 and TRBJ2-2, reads ETGVTQSPTHLIKTRGQQVTLRCSSQSGHNTVSWYQQALGQGPQFIFQYYREEENGRGNFPPRFSGLQFPNYSSELNVNALELDDSALYLCASSLFTASNTGELFFGEGSRLTVL.

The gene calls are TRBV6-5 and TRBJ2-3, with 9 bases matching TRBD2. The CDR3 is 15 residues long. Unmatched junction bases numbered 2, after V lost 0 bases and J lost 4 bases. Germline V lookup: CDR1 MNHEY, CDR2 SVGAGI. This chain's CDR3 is CASSYSAGGPDTQYF. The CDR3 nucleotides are TGTGCCAGCAGTTACTCGGCGGGGGGGCCAGATACGCAGTATTTT.

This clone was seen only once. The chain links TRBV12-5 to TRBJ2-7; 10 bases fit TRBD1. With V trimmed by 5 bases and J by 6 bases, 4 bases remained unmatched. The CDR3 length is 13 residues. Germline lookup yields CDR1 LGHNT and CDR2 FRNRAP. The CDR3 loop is CASGTGQGFEQYF. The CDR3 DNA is TGTGCTAGTGGTACGGGACAGGGGTTCGAGCAGTACTTC.

In nucleotides, the CDR3 is TGTGCCAGCTCACCACCCACCGATAAGGGCACCATATATTTT. This sequence encodes CASSPPTDKGTIYF. This chain links TRBV18 with TRBJ1-3; D gene uncertain. V lost 0 bases and J lost 9, with 12 bases in between. The V gene's germline CDR1 is KGHSH and CDR2 LQKENI. The CDR3 loop spans 14 amino acids.

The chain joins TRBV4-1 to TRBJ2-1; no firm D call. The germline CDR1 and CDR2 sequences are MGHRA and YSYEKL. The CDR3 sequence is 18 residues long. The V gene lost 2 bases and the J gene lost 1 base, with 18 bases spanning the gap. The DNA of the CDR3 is TGCGCCAGCAGCCAACCCCGAGTCGGAAAAAAATCCTACAATGAGCAGTTCTTC. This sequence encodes CASSQPRVGKKSYNEQFF.

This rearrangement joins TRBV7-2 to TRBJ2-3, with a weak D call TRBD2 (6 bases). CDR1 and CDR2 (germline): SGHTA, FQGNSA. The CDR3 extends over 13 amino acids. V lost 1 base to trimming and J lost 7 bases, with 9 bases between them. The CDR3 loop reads CASSLGSGNTQYF. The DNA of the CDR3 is TGTGCCAGCAGCTTAGGTAGCGGAAATACGCAGTATTTT.

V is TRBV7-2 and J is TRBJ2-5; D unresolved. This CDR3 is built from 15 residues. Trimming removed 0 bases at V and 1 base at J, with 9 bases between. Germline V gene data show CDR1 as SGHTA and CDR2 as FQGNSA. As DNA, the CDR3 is TGTGCCAGCAGCTTAGCAATCACAGCCCAAGAGACCCAGTACTTC. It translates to CASSLAITAQETQYF.

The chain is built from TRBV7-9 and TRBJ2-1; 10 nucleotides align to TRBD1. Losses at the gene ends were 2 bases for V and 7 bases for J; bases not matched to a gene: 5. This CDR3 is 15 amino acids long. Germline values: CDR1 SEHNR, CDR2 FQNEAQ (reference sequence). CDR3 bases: TGTGCCAGCAGCTTATCGGGACAGGGGAAGAATGAGCAGTTCTTC. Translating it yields CASSLSGQGKNEQFF.

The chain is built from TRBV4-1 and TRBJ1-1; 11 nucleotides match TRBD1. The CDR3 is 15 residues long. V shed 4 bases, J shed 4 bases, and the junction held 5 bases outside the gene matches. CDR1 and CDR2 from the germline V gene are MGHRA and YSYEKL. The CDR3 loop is CASSRGQGAFTEAFF. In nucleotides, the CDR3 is TGCGCCAGCAGCCGAGGACAGGGGGCTTTCACTGAAGCTTTCTTT.

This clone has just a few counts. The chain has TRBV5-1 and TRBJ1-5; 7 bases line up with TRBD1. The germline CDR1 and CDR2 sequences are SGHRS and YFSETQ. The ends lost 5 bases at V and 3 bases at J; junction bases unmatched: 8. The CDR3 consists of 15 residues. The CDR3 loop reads CASSSGTDYNQPQHF. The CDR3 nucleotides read TGCGCCAGCAGTTCCGGGACAGACTACAATCAGCCCCAGCATTTT.

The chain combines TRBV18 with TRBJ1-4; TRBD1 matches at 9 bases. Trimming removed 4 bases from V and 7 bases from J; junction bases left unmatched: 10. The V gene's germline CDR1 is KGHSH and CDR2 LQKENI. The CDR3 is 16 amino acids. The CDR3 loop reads CASSLTGQGMGEKLFF. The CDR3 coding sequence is TGTGCCAGCTCACTGACGGGACAGGGAATGGGTGAAAAACTGTTTTTT.

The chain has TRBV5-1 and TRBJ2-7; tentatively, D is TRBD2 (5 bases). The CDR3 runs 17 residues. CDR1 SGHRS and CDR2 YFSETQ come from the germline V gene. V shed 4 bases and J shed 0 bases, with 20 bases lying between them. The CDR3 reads CASSPATWTGSSYEQYF. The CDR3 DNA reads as TGCGCCAGCAGCCCAGCAACATGGACGGGGAGCTCCTACGAGCAGTACTTC.

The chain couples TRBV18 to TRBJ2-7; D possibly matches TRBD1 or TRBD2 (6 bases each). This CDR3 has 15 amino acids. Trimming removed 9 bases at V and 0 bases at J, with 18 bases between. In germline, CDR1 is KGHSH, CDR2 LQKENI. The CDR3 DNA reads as TGTGCCAGTACCGAGGGGGGCAGGAGCTCCTACGAGCAGTACTTC. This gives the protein CASTEGGRSSYEQYF.

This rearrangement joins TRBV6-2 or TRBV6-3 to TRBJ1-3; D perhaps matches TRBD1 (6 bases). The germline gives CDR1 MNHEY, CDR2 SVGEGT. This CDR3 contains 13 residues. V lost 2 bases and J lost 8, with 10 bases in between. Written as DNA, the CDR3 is TGTGCCAGCAGTTACCGACAGGCGGACACCATATATTTT. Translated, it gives CASSYRQADTIYF.

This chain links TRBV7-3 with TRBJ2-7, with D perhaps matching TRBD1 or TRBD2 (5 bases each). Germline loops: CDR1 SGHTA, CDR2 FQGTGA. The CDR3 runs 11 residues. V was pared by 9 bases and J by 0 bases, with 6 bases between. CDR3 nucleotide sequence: TGTGCCAGGGGGGACTCCTACGAGCAGTACTTC. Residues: CARGDSYEQYF.

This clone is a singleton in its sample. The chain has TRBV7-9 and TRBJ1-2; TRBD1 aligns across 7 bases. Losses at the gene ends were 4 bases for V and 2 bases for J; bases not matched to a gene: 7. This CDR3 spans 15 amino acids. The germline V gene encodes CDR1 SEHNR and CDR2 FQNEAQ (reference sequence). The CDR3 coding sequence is TGTGCCAGCAGCTCTACAGGGGTACGCAACTATGGCTACACCTTC. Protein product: CASSSTGVRNYGYTF. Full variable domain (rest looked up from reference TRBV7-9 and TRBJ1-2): DTGVSQNPRHKITKRGQNVTFRCDPISEHNRLYWYRQTLGQGPEFLTYFQNEAQLEKSRLLSDRFSAERPKGSFSTLEIQRTEQGDSAMYLCASSSTGVRNYGYTFGSGTRLTVV.

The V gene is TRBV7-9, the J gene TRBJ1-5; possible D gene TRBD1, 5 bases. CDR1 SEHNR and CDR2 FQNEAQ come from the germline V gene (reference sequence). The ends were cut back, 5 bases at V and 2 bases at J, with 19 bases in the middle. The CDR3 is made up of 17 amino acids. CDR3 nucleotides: TGTGCCAGCAGCCAAGGGGTGGGGGGTAGGCGCAATCAGCCCCAGCATTTT. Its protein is CASSQGVGGRRNQPQHF.

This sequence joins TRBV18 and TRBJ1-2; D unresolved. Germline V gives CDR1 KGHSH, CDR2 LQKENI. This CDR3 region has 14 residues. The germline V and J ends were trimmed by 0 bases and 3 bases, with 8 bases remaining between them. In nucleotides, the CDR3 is TGTGCCAGCTCACCACCCGACACCTACTATGGCTACACCTTC. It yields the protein CASSPPDTYYGYTF.

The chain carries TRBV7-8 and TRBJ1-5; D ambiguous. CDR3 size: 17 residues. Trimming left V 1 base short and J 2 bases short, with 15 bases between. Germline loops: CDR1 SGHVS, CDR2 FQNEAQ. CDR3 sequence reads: CASSLGLPNGGNQPQHF. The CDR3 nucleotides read TGTGCCAGCAGCTTAGGTTTGCCCAACGGCGGCAATCAGCCCCAGCATTTT.

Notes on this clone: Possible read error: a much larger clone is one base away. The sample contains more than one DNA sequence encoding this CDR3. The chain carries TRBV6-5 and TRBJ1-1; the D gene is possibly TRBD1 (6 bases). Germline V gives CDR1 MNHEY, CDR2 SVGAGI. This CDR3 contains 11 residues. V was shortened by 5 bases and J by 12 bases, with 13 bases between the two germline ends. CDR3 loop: CASSKQGRTFF. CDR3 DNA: TGTGCCAGCAGTAAGCAGGGGAGGACTTTCTTT.

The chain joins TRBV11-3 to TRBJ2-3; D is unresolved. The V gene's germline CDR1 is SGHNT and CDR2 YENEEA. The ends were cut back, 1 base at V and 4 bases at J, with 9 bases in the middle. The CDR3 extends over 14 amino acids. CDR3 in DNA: TGTGCCAGCAGCTTAGGGTCCCTCTCAGATACGCAGTATTTT. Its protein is CASSLGSLSDTQYF.

The CDR3 region is CASSRRAGEKLFF. As DNA, the CDR3 is TGTGCCAGCAGTCGACGTGCGGGTGAAAAACTGTTTTTT. The chain is built from TRBV7-6 and TRBJ1-4; unclear D gene. Germline values: CDR1 SGHVS, CDR2 FNYEAQ. V lost 6 bases to trimming and J lost 7 bases, with 12 bases between them. CDR3 size: 13 residues. The full variable domain, completed using reference TRBV7-6 and TRBJ1-4, is GAGVSQSPRYKVTKRGQDVALRCDPISGHVSLYWYRQALGQGPEFLTYFNYEAQQDKSGLPNDRFSAERPEGSISTLTIQRTEQRDSAMYRCASSRRAGEKLFFGSGTQLSVL.

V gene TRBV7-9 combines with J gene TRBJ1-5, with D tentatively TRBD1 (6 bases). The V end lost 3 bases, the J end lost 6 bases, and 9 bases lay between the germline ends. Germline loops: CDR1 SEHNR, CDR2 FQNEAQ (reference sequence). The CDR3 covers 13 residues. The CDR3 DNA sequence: TGTGCCAGCAGCTTGGGGGCTAGTCAGCCCCAGCATTTT. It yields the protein CASSLGASQPQHF.

The CDR3 spells CASSEWTGYGYTF. In DNA, the CDR3 is TGTGCCAGCAGTGAATGGACAGGGTATGGCTACACCTTC. This chain connects TRBV6-1 to TRBJ1-2; 8 positions agree with TRBD1. Germline CDR1 is MNHNS and CDR2 is SASEGT. Trimming at V came to 2 bases and at J to 5 bases, leaving 1 base not matched to a gene. The length of the CDR3 is 13 residues.